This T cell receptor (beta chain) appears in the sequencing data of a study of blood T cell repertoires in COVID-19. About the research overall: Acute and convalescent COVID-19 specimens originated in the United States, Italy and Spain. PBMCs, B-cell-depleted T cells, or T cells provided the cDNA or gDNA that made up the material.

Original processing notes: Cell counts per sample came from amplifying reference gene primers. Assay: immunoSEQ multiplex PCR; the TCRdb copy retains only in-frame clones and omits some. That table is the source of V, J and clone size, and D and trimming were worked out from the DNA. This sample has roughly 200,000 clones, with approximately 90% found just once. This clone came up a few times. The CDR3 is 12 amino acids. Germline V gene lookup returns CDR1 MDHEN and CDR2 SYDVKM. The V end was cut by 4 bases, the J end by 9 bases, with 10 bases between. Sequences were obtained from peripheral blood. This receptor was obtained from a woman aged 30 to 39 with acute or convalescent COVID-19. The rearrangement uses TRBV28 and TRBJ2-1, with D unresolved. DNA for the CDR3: TGTGCCAGCAGTTCGAGCGTACTTGAGCAGTTCTTC. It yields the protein CASSSSVLEQFF.